The sequence of this T cell receptor beta chain was determined in a study of blood T cell repertoires in COVID-19. Study-level information: PBMCs, B-cell-depleted T cells, or T cells provided the cDNA or gDNA that made up the material.

The V and J ends lost 4 bases and 1 base respectively, with 11 bases between them. CDR3 length: 15 residues. In germline, CDR1 is MNHEY, CDR2 SVGEGT. Participant-reported clinical history was the basis for cohort assignment. Measured with immunoSEQ multiplex PCR; TCRdb has only the in-frame clones, and not every one. The sample has about 300,000 clones, under 90% seen once; the top ten hold 4% to 6%. The sample was PBMCs or T cells enriched from blood (not recorded which). The clonotype comes from a man between 60 and 75 years old who had recovered from COVID-19. V and J are TRBV6-2 or TRBV6-3 and TRBJ2-1, with D perhaps matching TRBD2 (6 bases). Here the CDR3 reads CASSWGSGSYNEQFF. CDR3 nucleotide sequence: TGTGCCAGCAGTTGGGGTAGCGGATCCTACAATGAGCAGTTCTTC.